Shown below are 5 T cell receptor beta chains from a single sample sequenced in a study of blood T cells in healthy people across ages. The second PCR ran about 6 to 11 cycles with a sample-barcoded 5' primer and J-beta primers. TCRdb re-called the 5' RACE reads through MiXCR, storing one row per CDR3 protein. The sample has more than 550,000 distinct CDR3 sequences, about a fifth seen once. Sequencing used blood. All receptors come from a man between 65 and 80 years old in good health.

This chain joins TRBV15 and TRBJ2-5; D perhaps matches TRBD2 (5 bases). The CDR3 contains 13 residues. Per the germline V gene, CDR1 is LNHNV and CDR2 is YYDKDF (reference sequence). V was pared by 0 bases and J by 3 bases, with 5 bases between. The DNA of the CDR3 is TGTGCCACCAGCAGAGATAGCGAAGAGACCCAGTACTTC. It encodes CATSRDSEETQYF.

This clonotype was seen repeatedly, ten times or more. This rearrangement joins TRBV20-1 to TRBJ2-7, with TRBD2 matching over 11 bases. Germline V CDR1 and CDR2: DFQATT, SNEGSKA (reference sequence). J was trimmed by 2 bases and V by 1 base; bases with no gene match: 4. CDR3 length equals 15 residues. CDR3 residues: CSARASGGLTYEQYF. The CDR3 DNA is TGCAGTGCTAGAGCTAGCGGGGGGCTGACCTACGAGCAGTACTTC.

This clonotype turned up a few times. This chain joins TRBV7-2 and TRBJ2-5, with a possible D match to TRBD2 (7 bases). With the DNA end fitting TRBJ2-7 better, the J assignment may be wrong. The CDR3 is made up of 14 amino acids. The germline V gene encodes CDR1 SGHTA and CDR2 FQGNSA. The CDR3 is CASSSGGERYEQYV. In DNA form, the CDR3 reads TGTGCCAGCAGTTCGGGGGGCGAGCGATACGAGCAGTACGTC.

CDR3: CASRLDRGRETQYF. The CDR3 DNA sequence: TGTGCCAGCAGACTCGACAGAGGGCGGGAGACCCAGTACTTC. V and J are TRBV6-2 or TRBV6-3 and TRBJ2-5; either TRBD1 or TRBD2 may fit D (5 bases each). CDR3 size: 14 residues. Trimming removed 6 bases at V and 5 bases at J, with 16 bases between. Germline values: CDR1 MNHEY, CDR2 SVGEGT.

This clonotype was picked up a small number of times. The rearrangement links TRBV5-1 to TRBJ2-5; 10 bases align to TRBD1. TRBJ2-7 matches the DNA end more closely, so the J call is doubtful. The CDR3 is 14 residues long. Germline lookup yields CDR1 SGHRS and CDR2 YFSETQ. CDR3 residues: CASSSGQGYYEQYV. The DNA for the CDR3 is TGCGCCAGCAGCTCGGGACAGGGGTACTACGAGCAGTACGTC.